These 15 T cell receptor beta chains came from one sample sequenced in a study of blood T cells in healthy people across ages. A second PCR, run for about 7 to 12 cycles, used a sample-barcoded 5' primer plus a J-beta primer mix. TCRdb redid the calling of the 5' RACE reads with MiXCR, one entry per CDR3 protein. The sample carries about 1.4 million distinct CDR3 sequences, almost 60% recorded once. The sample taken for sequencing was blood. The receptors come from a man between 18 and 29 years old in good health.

The CDR3 protein is CASSHRRGGAFF. CDR3 DNA sequence: TGTGCCAGCAGCCACCGGAGGGGGGGCGCTTTCTTT. The chain combines TRBV4-2 with TRBJ1-1; maybe TRBD1 (6 bases). Trimming removed 3 bases at V and 11 bases at J, with 13 bases between. The CDR3 runs 12 residues. The germline CDR1 and CDR2 sequences are LGHNA and YNFKEQ.

The CDR3: CAIITNSYNEQFF. In nucleotides, the CDR3 is TGTGCCATCATAACTAACTCCTACAATGAGCAGTTCTTC. V is TRBV10-3 and J is TRBJ2-1; D remains ambiguous. V was trimmed by 7 bases and J by 0 bases, leaving 7 bases between them. CDR1 is ENHRY and CDR2 is SYGVKD in the germline V gene. The CDR3 totals 13 residues.

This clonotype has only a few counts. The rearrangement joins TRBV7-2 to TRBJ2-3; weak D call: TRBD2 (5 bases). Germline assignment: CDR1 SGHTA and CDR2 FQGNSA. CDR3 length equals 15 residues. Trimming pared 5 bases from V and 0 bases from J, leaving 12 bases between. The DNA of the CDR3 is TGTGCCAGCAGCCCGATGACTACTAGCACAGATACGCAGTATTTT. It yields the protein CASSPMTTSTDTQYF.

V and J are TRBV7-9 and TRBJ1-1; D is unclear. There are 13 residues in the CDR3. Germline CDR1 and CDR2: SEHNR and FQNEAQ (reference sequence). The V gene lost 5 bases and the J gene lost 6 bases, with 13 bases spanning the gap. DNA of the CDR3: TGTGCCAGCAGCGTCTGGGGAGGCCCTGAAGCTTTCTTT. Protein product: CASSVWGGPEAFF.

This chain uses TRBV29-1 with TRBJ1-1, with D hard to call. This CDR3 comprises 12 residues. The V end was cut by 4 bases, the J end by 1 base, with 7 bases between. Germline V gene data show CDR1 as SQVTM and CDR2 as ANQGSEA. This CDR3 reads CSVVKGNTEAFF. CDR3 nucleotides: TGCAGCGTTGTTAAAGGGAACACTGAAGCTTTCTTT.

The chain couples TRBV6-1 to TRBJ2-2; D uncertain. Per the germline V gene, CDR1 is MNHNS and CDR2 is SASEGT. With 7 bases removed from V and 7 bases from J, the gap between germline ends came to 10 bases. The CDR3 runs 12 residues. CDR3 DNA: TGTGCCAGCATGACGGGTTACGGGGAGCTGTTTTTT. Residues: CASMTGYGELFF.

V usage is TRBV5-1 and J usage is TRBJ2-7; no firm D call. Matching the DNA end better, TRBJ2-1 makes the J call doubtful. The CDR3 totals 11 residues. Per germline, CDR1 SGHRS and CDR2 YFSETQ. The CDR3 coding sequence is TGCGCCAGCTACACTTTCGGCGAGCAGTTCTTC. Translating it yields CASYTFGEQFF.

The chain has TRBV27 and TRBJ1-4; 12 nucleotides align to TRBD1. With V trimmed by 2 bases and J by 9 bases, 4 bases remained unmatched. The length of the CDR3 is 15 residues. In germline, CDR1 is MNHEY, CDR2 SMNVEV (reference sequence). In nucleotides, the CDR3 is TGTGCCAGCAGTTTAGAGGGACAGGGGGCCAAAAAACTGTTTTTT. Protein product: CASSLEGQGAKKLFF.

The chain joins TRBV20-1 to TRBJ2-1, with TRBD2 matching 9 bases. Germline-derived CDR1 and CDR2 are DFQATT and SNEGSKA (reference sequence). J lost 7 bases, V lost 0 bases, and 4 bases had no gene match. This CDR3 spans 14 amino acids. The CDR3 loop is CSARDGAGGNEQFF. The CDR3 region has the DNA TGCAGTGCTAGAGACGGGGCGGGGGGGAATGAGCAGTTCTTC.

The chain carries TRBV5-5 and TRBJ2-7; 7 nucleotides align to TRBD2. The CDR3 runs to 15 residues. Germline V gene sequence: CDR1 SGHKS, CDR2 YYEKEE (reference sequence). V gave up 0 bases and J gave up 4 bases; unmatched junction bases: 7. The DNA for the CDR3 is TGTGCCAGCAGCTTGGTTCGGGACTATATATACGAGCAGTACTTC. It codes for CASSLVRDYIYEQYF.

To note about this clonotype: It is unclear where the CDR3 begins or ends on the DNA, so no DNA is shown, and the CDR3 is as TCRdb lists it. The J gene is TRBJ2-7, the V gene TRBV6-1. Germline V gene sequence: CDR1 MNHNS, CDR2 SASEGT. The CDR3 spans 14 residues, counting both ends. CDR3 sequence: CASSSSAKPYEQYF.

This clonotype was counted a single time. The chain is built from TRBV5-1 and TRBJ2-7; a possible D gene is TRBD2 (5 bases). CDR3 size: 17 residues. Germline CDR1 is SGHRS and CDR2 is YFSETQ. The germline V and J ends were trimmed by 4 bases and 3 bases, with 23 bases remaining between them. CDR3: CASSPGKGPHVRYEQYF. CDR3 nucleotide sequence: TGCGCCAGCAGCCCCGGGAAGGGTCCCCATGTACGCTACGAGCAGTACTTC. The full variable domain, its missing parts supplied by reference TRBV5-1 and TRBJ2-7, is KAGVTQTPRYLIKTRGQQVTLSCSPISGHRSVSWYQQTPGQGLQFLFEYFSETQRNKGNFPGRFSGRQFSNSRSEMNVSTLELGDSALYLCASSPGKGPHVRYEQYFGPGTRLTVT.

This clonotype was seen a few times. DNA of the CDR3: TGTGCCACGGGTGGGGGGAGGAACGAGCAGTACTTC. Amino acid sequence: CATGGGRNEQYF. The chain combines TRBV10-3 with TRBJ2-7; possibly TRBD2 for D (6 bases). Trimming cost V 10 bases and J 5 bases, with 15 bases left between them. The germline V gene encodes CDR1 ENHRY and CDR2 SYGVKD. The CDR3 is 12 residues long.

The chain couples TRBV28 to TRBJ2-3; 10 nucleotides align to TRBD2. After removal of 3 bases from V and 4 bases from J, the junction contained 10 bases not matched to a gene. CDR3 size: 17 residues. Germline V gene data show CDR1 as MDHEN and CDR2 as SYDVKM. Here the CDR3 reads CASSFPSAGGPADTQYF. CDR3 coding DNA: TGTGCCAGCAGTTTTCCGTCAGCGGGGGGGCCCGCAGATACGCAGTATTTT.

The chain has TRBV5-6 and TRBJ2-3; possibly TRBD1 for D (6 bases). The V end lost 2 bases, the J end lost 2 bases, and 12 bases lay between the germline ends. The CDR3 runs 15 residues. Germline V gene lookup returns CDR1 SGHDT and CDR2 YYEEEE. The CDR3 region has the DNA TGTGCCAGCAGCTTAAGGGGGTACGACACAGATACGCAGTATTTT. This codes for CASSLRGYDTDTQYF.